What follows are 5 T cell receptor beta chains derived from one specimen sequenced in a study of Graves' ophthalmopathy and Graves' hyperthyroidism. As the template, RNA transcripts were used to amplify TCR beta CDR3 regions. An initial RT-PCR round employing HTBI primers preceded a second-round multiplex PCR. Via MiXCR, TCRdb re-called the multiplex PCR reads, giving one row per CDR3 protein. The sample lists 650,000 to 900,000 distinct CDR3 sequences; 40% were seen once. Source material: peripheral blood. The receptor set was obtained from an adult man with Graves' ophthalmopathy.

As for this clonotype: One end of the junction varies from germline; a read error may be responsible. J is TRBJ1-2 and V is TRBV7-9, with D maybe TRBD1 (6 bases). This CDR3 region has 14 residues. Germline CDR1 SEHNR, CDR2 FQNEAQ (reference sequence). CDR3 in DNA: TGCGCCAGCACCCGGACGGGGGGCTCGATTGGCTACACCTTC. Its protein product is CASTRTGGSIGYTF.

V usage is TRBV7-9 and J usage is TRBJ2-7, with a tentative D call TRBD1 (5 bases). This CDR3 has 13 residues. V dropped 5 bases and J dropped 6 bases, with 14 bases sitting between them. Germline V gene data show CDR1 as SEHNR and CDR2 as FQNEAQ (reference sequence). The chain's CDR3 is CASSQGQPCEQYF. CDR3 DNA sequence: TGTGCCAGCAGCCAGGGCCAACCCTGCGAGCAGTACTTC. The complete variable domain, with remaining parts taken from reference TRBV7-9 and TRBJ2-7, reads DTGVSQNPRHKITKRGQNVTFRCDPISEHNRLYWYRQTLGQGPEFLTYFQNEAQLEKSRLLSDRFSAERPKGSFSTLEIQRTEQGDSAMYLCASSQGQPCEQYFGPGTRLTVT.

This chain uses TRBV10-2 with TRBJ1-1; TRBD1 agrees at 8 bases. Germline V gene sequence: CDR1 WSHSY, CDR2 SAAADI. V gave up 6 bases and J gave up 4 bases; unmatched junction bases: 4. The CDR3 is made up of 13 amino acids. DNA of the CDR3: TGCGCCAGCAGGGGACAGGTGGTCACTGAAGCTTTCTTT. Amino acids: CASRGQVVTEAFF.

This clonotype was counted between two and nine times. The chain couples TRBV7-8 to TRBJ1-3; TRBD1 might be the D (5 bases). The CDR3 has 13 amino acids. Germline CDR1 and CDR2: SGHVS and FQNEAQ. Trimming removed 3 bases at V and 6 bases at J, with 9 bases between. The CDR3 nucleotides are TGTGCCAGCAGCTTTGGGGCCTTAAACACCATATATTTT. Translated, it gives CASSFGALNTIYF. Based on the CDR3 plus reference TRBV7-8 and TRBJ1-3, the full variable domain is GAGVSQSPRYKVAKRGQDVALRCDPISGHVSLFWYQQALGQGPEFLTYFQNEAQLDKSGLPSDRFFAERPEGSVSTLKIQRTQQEDSAVYLCASSFGALNTIYFGEGSWLTVV.

The chain links TRBV7-3 to TRBJ2-5, with D maybe TRBD2 (7 bases). This CDR3 spans 13 amino acids. V was pared by 8 bases and J by 5 bases, with 15 bases between. Germline V gene lookup returns CDR1 SGHTA and CDR2 FQGTGA. The CDR3 reads CASGRGGGETQYF. CDR3 nucleotide sequence: TGTGCCAGCGGACGAGGGGGGGGGGAGACCCAGTACTTC.